This T cell receptor (beta chain) was documented in a study of technical replicates of blood from a few donors. V lost 4 bases and J lost 6, with 10 bases in between. The CDR3 is made up of 12 amino acids. Germline CDR1 and CDR2: MNHEY and SMNVEV (reference sequence). Repertoires were generated with immunoSEQ multiplex PCR, while TCRdb's copy carries only in-frame clones and drops some. The table records about 80,000 clones, around 94% of them present only once. This chain links TRBV27 with TRBJ2-7; possible D gene TRBD2, 5 bases. The sequenced sample consisted of T cells isolated from PBMCs. The source is a human donor in good health. CDR3 sequence: CASSSGEGEQYF. The CDR3 region has the DNA TGTGCCAGCAGTTCCGGAGAGGGCGAGCAGTACTTC.